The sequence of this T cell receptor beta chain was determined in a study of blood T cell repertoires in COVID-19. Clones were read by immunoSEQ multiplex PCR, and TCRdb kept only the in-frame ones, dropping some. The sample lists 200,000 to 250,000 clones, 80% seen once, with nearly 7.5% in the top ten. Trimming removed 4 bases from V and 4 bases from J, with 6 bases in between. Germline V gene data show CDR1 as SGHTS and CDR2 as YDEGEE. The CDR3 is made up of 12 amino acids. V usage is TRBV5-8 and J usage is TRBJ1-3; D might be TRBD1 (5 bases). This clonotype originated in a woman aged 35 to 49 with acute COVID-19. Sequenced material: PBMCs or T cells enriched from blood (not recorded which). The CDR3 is CASSQGGNTIYF. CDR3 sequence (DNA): TGTGCCAGCAGCCAGGGAGGAAACACCATATATTTT.